This TCR beta chain was sequenced during a study of T cells expressing NK-cell markers. Study in general: Sorted CD3+CD56-NKG2C+, CD3+CD56+NKG2C- and CD3+CD56+NKG2C+ T cells were the source of the TCR beta repertoires. General study findings and limits: These clonotypes, the leaders elsewhere, also led the CD3+CD56-NKG2C+ fraction in four donors. In a group of several donors, dominant NKG2C+ clonotypes represented about 1.0-7.5% of CD8+ T cells.

Per the germline V gene, CDR1 is LGHNA and CDR2 is YNFKEQ. This CDR3 has 14 amino acids. A note on this clonotype: Its antigen is currently unknown.

TCRdb reprocessed the 5' RACE reads; each CDR3 protein has one entry and no DNA is given. The sample features 550,000 or so distinct CDR3 sequences, with about 3.6% in its top ten. The receptor's source is a man aged 18 to 30 in good health. The chain employs TRBV4-2 and TRBJ1-2. Sequencing was carried out using blood T cells: a sorted CD56 or NKG2C T cell subset, CD4+ or CD8+ T cells, or bulk PBMC T cells (not recorded which). The CDR3 spells CASSQEKSDYGYTF.